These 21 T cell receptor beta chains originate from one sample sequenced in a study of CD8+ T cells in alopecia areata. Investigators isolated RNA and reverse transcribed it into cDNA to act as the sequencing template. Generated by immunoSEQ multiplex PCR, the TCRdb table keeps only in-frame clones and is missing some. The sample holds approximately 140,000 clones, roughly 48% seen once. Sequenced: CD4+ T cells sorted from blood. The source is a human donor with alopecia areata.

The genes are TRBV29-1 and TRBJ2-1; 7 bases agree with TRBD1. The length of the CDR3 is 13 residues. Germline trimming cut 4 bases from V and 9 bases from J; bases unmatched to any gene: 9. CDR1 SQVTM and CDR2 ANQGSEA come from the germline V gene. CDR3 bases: TGCAGCGTTGTACAGGGGAATGGGGGTGAGCAGTTCTTC. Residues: CSVVQGNGGEQFF.

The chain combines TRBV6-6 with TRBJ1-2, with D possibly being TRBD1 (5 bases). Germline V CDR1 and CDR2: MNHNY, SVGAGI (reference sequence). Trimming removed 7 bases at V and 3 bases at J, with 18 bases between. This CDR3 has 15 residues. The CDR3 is CASNSLRGADYGYTF. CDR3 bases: TGTGCCAGCAACTCGTTGCGGGGCGCGGACTATGGCTACACCTTC.

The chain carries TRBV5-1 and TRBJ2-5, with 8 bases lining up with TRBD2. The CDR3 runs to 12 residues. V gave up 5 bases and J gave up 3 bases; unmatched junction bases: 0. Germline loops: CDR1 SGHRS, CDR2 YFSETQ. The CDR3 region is CASRLAEETQYF. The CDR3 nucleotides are TGCGCCAGCAGACTAGCGGAAGAGACCCAGTACTTC. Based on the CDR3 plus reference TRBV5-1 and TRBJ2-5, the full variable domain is KAGVTQTPRYLIKTRGQQVTLSCSPISGHRSVSWYQQTPGQGLQFLFEYFSETQRNKGNFPGRFSGRQFSNSRSEMNVSTLELGDSALYLCASRLAEETQYFGPGTRLLVL.

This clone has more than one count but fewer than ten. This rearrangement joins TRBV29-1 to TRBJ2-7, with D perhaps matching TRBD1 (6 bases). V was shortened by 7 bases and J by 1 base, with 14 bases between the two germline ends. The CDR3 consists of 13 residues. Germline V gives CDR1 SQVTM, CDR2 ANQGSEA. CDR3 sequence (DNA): TGCAGCGCTGTCTCGGGACAATCCTACGAGCAGTACTTC. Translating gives CSAVSGQSYEQYF.

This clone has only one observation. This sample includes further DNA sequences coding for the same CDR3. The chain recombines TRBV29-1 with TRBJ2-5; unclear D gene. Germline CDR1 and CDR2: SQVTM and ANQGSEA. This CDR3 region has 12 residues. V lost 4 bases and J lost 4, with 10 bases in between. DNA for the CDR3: TGCAGCGTTGGACAAGCCTTAGAGACCCAGTACTTC. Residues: CSVGQALETQYF.

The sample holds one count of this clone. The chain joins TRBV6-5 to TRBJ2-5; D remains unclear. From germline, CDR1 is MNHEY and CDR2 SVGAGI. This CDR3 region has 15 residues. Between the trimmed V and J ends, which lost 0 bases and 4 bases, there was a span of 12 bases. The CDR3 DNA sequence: TGTGCCAGCAGTTACTCGTGGGGTTCTGTAGAGACCCAGTACTTC. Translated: CASSYSWGSVETQYF.

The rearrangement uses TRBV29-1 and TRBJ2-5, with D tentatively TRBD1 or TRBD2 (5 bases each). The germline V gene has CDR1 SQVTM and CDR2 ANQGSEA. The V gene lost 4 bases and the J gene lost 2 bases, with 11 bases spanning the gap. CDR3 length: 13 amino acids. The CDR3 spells CSVGRDQQETQYF. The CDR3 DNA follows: TGCAGCGTTGGCAGGGACCAGCAAGAGACCCAGTACTTC.

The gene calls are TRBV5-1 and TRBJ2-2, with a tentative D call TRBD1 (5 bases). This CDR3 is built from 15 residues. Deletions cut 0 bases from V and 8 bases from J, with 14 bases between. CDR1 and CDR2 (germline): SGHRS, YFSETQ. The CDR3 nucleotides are TGCGCCAGCAGCTTGGCCAGAACAGGTGGAGGGGAGCTGTTTTTT. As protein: CASSLARTGGGELFF.

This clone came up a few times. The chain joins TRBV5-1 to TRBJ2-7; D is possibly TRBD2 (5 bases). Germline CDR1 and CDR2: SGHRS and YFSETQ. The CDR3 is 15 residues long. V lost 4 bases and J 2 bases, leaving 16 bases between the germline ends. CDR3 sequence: CASSPDPIGTYEQYF. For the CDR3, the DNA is TGCGCCAGCAGCCCGGACCCGATCGGGACCTACGAGCAGTACTTC.

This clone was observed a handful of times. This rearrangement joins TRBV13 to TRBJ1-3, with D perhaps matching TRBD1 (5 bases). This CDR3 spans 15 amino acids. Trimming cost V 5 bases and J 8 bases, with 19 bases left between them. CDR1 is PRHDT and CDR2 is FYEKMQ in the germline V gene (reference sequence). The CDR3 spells CASSVSGASGDTIYF. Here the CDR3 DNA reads TGTGCCAGCAGCGTCTCCGGGGCCTCCGGCGACACCATATATTTT.

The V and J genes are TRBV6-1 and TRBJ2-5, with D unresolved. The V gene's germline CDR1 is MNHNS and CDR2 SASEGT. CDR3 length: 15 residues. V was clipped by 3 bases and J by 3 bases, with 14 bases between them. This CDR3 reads CASSDHSATKETQYF. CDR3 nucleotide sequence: TGTGCCAGCAGTGACCATTCCGCGACAAAAGAGACCCAGTACTTC.

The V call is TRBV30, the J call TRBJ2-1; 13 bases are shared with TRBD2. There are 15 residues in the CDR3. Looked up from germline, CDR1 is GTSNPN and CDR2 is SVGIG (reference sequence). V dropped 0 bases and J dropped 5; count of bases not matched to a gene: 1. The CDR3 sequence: CAWSVGLAGDNEQFF. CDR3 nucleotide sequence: TGTGCCTGGAGTGTAGGACTAGCGGGAGACAATGAGCAGTTCTTC.

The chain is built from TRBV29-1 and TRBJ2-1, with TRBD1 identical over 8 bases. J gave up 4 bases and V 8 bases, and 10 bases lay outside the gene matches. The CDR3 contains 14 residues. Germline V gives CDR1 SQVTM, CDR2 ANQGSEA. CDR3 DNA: TGCAGCACAACGCCAGGGGGCCCTTACAATGAGCAGTTCTTC. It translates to CSTTPGGPYNEQFF.

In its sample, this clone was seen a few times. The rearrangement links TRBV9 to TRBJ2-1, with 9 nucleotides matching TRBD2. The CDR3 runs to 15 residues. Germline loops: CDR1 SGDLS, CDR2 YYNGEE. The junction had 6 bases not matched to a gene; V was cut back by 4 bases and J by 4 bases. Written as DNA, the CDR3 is TGTGCCAGCAGCCTATCTAGCGGGGTTTACAATGAGCAGTTCTTC. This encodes CASSLSSGVYNEQFF. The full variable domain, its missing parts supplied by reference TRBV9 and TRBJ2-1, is DSGVTQTPKHLITATGQRVTLRCSPRSGDLSVYWYQQSLDQGLQFLIQYYNGEERAKGNILERFSAQQFPDLHSELNLSSLELGDSALYFCASSLSSGVYNEQFFGPGTRLTVL.

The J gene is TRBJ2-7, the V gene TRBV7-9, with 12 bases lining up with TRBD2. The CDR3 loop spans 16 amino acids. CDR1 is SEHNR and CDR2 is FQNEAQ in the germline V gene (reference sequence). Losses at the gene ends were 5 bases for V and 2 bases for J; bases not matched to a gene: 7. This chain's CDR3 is CASSTRTSGIPYEQYF. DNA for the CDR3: TGTGCCAGCAGCACAAGGACTAGCGGGATCCCCTACGAGCAGTACTTC.

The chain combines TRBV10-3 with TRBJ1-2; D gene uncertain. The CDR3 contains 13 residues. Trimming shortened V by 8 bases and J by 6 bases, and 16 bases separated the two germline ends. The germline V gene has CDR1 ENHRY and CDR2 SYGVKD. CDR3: CAIALLARDGYTF. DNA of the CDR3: TGTGCCATCGCCTTGTTGGCAAGGGATGGCTACACCTTC.

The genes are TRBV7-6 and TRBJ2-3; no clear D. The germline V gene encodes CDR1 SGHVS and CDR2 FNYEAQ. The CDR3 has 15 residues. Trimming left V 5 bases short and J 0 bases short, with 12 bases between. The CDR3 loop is CASSPPAASTDTQYF. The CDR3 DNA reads TGTGCCAGCAGCCCCCCTGCGGCCAGCACAGATACGCAGTATTTT.

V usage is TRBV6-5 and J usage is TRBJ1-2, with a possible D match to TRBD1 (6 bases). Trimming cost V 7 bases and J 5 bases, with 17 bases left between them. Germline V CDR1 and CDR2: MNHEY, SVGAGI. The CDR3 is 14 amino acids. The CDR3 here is CASKNSGASYGYTF. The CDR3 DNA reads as TGTGCCAGCAAAAACTCAGGGGCGAGTTATGGCTACACCTTC.

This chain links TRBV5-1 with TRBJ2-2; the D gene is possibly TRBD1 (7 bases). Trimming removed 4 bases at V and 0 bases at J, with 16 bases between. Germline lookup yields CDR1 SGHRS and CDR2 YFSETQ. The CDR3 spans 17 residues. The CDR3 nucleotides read TGCGCCAGCAGCCTGCGGGACAGACTCACGAACACCGGGGAGCTGTTTTTT. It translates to CASSLRDRLTNTGELFF. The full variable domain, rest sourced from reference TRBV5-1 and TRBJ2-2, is KAGVTQTPRYLIKTRGQQVTLSCSPISGHRSVSWYQQTPGQGLQFLFEYFSETQRNKGNFPGRFSGRQFSNSRSEMNVSTLELGDSALYLCASSLRDRLTNTGELFFGEGSRLTVL.

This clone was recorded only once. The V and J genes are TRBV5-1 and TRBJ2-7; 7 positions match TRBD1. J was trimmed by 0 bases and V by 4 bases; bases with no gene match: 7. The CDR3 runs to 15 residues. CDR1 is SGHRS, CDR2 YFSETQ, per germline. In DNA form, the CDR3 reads TGCGCCAGCAGCACCGGGACAGCGTCCTCCTACGAGCAGTACTTC. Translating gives CASSTGTASSYEQYF.

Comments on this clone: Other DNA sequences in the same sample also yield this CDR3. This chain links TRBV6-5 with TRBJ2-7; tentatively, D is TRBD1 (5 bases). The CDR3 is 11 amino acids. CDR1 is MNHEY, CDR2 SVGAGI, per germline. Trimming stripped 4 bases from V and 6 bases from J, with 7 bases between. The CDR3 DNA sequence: TGTGCCAGCAGTTCGCAGGGCGAGCAGTACTTC. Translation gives CASSSQGEQYF.